This entry lists 10 T cell receptor beta chains sequenced from one sample in a study of blood T cells in healthy people across ages. With a J-beta primer mix and a sample-barcoded 5' primer, a second PCR ran 7 to 11 cycles. TCRdb re-called the 5' RACE reads with MiXCR, one entry per CDR3 protein. The repertoire holds about 670,000 distinct CDR3 sequences, with 40% to 45% as singletons. Sequenced material: blood. The receptors originated from a man older than 75 in good health.

The rearrangement joins TRBV20-1 to TRBJ2-3; D is uncertain. This CDR3 is built from 14 residues. Looked up from germline, CDR1 is DFQATT and CDR2 is SNEGSKA (reference sequence). Trimming cost V 1 base and J 1 base, with 9 bases left between them. Here the CDR3 DNA reads TGCAGTGCTAGAGTTGTCGGAGGCACAGATACGCAGTATTTT. Its translation is CSARVVGGTDTQYF.

This clonotype has just one count. The rearrangement uses TRBV24-1 and TRBJ2-2; D is perhaps TRBD2 (6 bases). CDR1 is KGHDR and CDR2 is SFDVKD in the germline V gene. The CDR3 runs to 15 residues. Trimming cost V 7 bases and J 5 bases, with 16 bases left between them. In DNA, the CDR3 is TGTGCCACCAGCGAAGGGACCCGGGGGACCGGGGAGCTGTTTTTT. Amino acid sequence: CATSEGTRGTGELFF.

The chain uses TRBV7-2 and TRBJ2-1; perhaps TRBD2 as D (7 bases). Trimming took off 6 bases at V and 13 bases at J, with 22 bases between the two ends. CDR1 SGHTA and CDR2 FQGNSA come from the germline V gene. The CDR3 covers 14 residues. CDR3 residues: CASRGGGGEETQFF. CDR3 in DNA: TGTGCCAGCAGGGGAGGGGGGGGCGAAGAGACCCAGTTCTTC.

This clonotype has a handful of counts. CDR3: CASSSGRGSNTGELFF. The CDR3 DNA sequence: TGTGCCAGCAGCTCGGGGAGAGGGTCGAACACCGGGGAGCTGTTTTTT. The gene calls are TRBV11-3 and TRBJ2-2; possible D gene TRBD2, 5 bases. The germline V and J ends were trimmed by 4 bases and 0 bases, with 12 bases remaining between them. Germline CDR1 SGHNT, CDR2 YENEEA. The CDR3 is 16 amino acids.

This clonotype was seen more than once but under ten times. The genes are TRBV28 and TRBJ2-2; maybe TRBD1 (6 bases). Per germline, CDR1 MDHEN and CDR2 SYDVKM. The CDR3 is 16 amino acids. Trimming pared 2 bases from V and 3 bases from J, leaving 13 bases between. DNA for the CDR3: TGTGCCAGCAGTTTAGGAGAGGGGGTCTACACCGGGGAGCTGTTTTTT. Protein: CASSLGEGVYTGELFF.

The J gene is TRBJ1-5, the V gene TRBV7-2; possible D gene TRBD1, 6 bases. The V gene lost 5 bases and the J gene lost 6 bases, with 17 bases spanning the gap. Germline assignment: CDR1 SGHTA and CDR2 FQGNSA. The CDR3 spans 15 residues. The CDR3 sequence is CASSPDGGASQPQHF. In DNA, the CDR3 is TGTGCCAGCAGCCCCGACGGGGGGGCGAGTCAGCCCCAGCATTTT.

This clonotype was counted only a few times. The J gene is TRBJ2-1, the V gene TRBV6-2 or TRBV6-3; 7 nucleotides align to TRBD1. With 5 bases clipped from V and 8 bases from J, the junction kept 3 bases outside the gene matches. The CDR3 is 12 residues long. Germline V gene sequence: CDR1 MNHEY, CDR2 SVGEGT. CDR3 residues: CASSPTGYEQFF. The CDR3 DNA follows: TGTGCCAGCAGTCCGACAGGGTATGAGCAGTTCTTC.

This clonotype was recorded once. The chain employs TRBV6-2 or TRBV6-3 and TRBJ1-6; D possibly corresponds to TRBD1 (6 bases). The germline V gene encodes CDR1 MNHEY and CDR2 SVGEGT. This CDR3 spans 15 amino acids. V lost 5 bases and J lost 6, with 14 bases in between. CDR3 sequence: CASSRRDKANSPLHF. The CDR3 nucleotides are TGTGCCAGCAGTCGCCGGGACAAGGCTAATTCACCCCTCCACTTT.

This clonotype has ten or more counts. The chain carries TRBV7-2 and TRBJ2-5, with 7 bases identical to TRBD2. Germline V gene sequence: CDR1 SGHTA, CDR2 FQGNSA. This CDR3 has 15 residues. Unmatched junction bases numbered 8, after V lost 4 bases and J lost 3 bases. Here the CDR3 reads CASSSLGGREETQYF. CDR3 bases: TGTGCCAGCAGCTCCTTAGGCGGGAGAGAAGAGACCCAGTACTTC. The full variable domain, in which reference TRBV7-2 and TRBJ2-5 provide the parts outside the CDR3, is GAGVSQSPSNKVTEKGKDVELRCDPISGHTALYWYRQSLGQGLEFLIYFQGNSAPDKSGLPSDRFSAERTGGSVSTLTIQRTQQEDSAVYLCASSSLGGREETQYFGPGTRLLVL.

This clonotype was counted a few times. V is TRBV4-3 and J is TRBJ2-2; a weak D match, TRBD2 (7 bases). In germline, CDR1 is LGHNA, CDR2 YSLEER. V shed 2 bases and J shed 4 bases, with 17 bases lying between them. This CDR3 region has 17 residues. CDR3 region: CASSQQPGGAATGELFF. For the CDR3, the DNA is TGCGCCAGCAGCCAACAACCTGGGGGGGCCGCCACCGGGGAGCTGTTTTTT.